This TCR beta chain is from a study of blood T cell repertoires in COVID-19. Study-wide background: The study drew acute and convalescent COVID-19 samples from the United States, Italy and Spain. The cDNA or gDNA used as material had been derived from T cells, B-cell-depleted T cells, or PBMCs.

Trimming took off 0 bases at V and 0 bases at J, with 9 bases between the two ends. The V gene's germline CDR1 is LGHNA and CDR2 YSLEER. The CDR3 sequence is 15 residues long. The authors' processing: Estimates of nucleated cell counts were drawn from the amplification of reference gene primers. Produced via immunoSEQ multiplex PCR; TCRdb's table is partial and in-frame only. Clone size and the V and J calls come from that table; the DNA yielded D and trimming. The repertoire holds 200,000 to 250,000 clones, with about 87% as singletons. During active infection, Seattle patients enrolled and were then monitored through disease.

The rearrangement uses TRBV4-3 and TRBJ2-7; D is ambiguous. The sequencing input was peripheral blood. The source is a woman aged 25 to 39 with COVID-19, enrolled during active disease. The CDR3 DNA follows: TGCGCCAGCAGCCAAGACAGAAGGAGCTCCTACGAGCAGTACTTC. It is translated as CASSQDRRSSYEQYF.